In its sample, the clone carrying this TCR beta chain was seen a few times. Its antigen is not identified. There are 14 residues in the CDR3. The germline CDR1 and CDR2 sequences are MNHNS and SASEGT. V was cut by 11 bases and J by 4 bases, with 20 bases left in between. This sample is part of a study of beta chain features in type 1 diabetes. Study-level background: All samples combined gave roughly 100,000,000 sorted cells for examination.

Reverse transcribing all isolated RNA meant expressed TCRB transcripts were sequenced. Data came from immunoSEQ multiplex PCR; TCRdb stores just in-frame clones and leaves some out. Of a few hundred thousand clones in the sample, around 26% were seen once. The study, taken as a whole, reports: In all four CD4+ subsets, TCRB CDR3 length was significantly, moderately reduced in type 1 diabetes.

The chain employs TRBV6-1 and TRBJ2-5; D perhaps matches TRBD1 (7 bases). The source is a young man in good health. Sequencing was done on a sample of central memory CD4+ T cells from blood. The CDR3 DNA sequence: TGTGCCTGCACACAGGGGACGCGGGGAGAGACCCAGTACTTC. This codes for CACTQGTRGETQYF.